This T cell receptor (beta chain) was sequenced for a study of blood T cell repertoires in COVID-19. The CDR3 totals 14 residues. The V end lost 7 bases, the J end lost 0 bases, and 7 bases lay between the germline ends. Germline lookup yields CDR1 LNHDA and CDR2 SQIVND (reference sequence). The table came from immunoSEQ multiplex PCR; TCRdb's copy has only in-frame clones and leaves some out. The table includes roughly 78,000 clones, roughly 85% detected once. Source material: peripheral blood. V and J are TRBV19 and TRBJ1-6; D unresolved. This sequence was found in a woman at least 80 years old with acute or convalescent COVID-19. The DNA for the CDR3 is TGTGCCAGTACACAGAGCTCCTATAATTCACCCCTCCACTTT. This encodes CASTQSSYNSPLHF.